Listed here are 22 T cell receptor beta chains from one sample, sequenced in a study of cytomegalovirus exposure and HLA in healthy donors. PCR was performed using 60 Vbeta and 13 Jbeta primers. The repertoire was sequenced with immunoSEQ multiplex PCR; TCRdb's copy has only in-frame clones and lacks some. This table holds 150,000 to 200,000 clones, about 70% found once. Sequences were obtained from PBMCs. Every receptor here comes from a man aged 30-40 years in good health and CMV-seropositive.

The V and J genes are TRBV7-9 and TRBJ2-1, with TRBD2 matching over 8 bases. Germline CDR1 and CDR2: SEHNR and FQNEAQ (reference sequence). This CDR3 has 14 residues. Unmatched junction bases numbered 12, after V lost 5 bases and J lost 12 bases. The CDR3 spells CASSDSGIPSGQFF. CDR3 DNA sequence: TGTGCCAGCAGCGATAGCGGGATACCCTCGGGGCAGTTCTTC.

The genes are TRBV28 and TRBJ1-2; D uncertain. V lost 5 bases to trimming and J lost 3 bases, with 7 bases between them. Germline CDR1 and CDR2: MDHEN and SYDVKM. The CDR3 has 12 amino acids. CDR3 region: CASSRTDYGYTF. In DNA, the CDR3 is TGTGCCAGCAGTCGAACAGACTATGGCTACACCTTC.

The chain joins TRBV6-5 to TRBJ2-2; D remains ambiguous. The CDR3 length is 12 residues. Per the germline V gene, CDR1 is MNHEY and CDR2 is SVGAGI. The V and J ends lost 6 bases and 9 bases respectively, with 11 bases between them. This CDR3 is CASSPGDRELFF. The DNA for the CDR3 is TGTGCCAGCAGCCCCGGAGACCGGGAGCTGTTTTTT.

The V and J genes are TRBV25-1 and TRBJ2-7; no clear D. V lost 2 bases to trimming and J lost 3 bases, with 8 bases between them. Germline assignment: CDR1 MGHDK and CDR2 SYGVNS. The CDR3 is 13 amino acids. The CDR3 DNA reads TGTGCCAGCAGTGAAAGTCCCAGCTACGAGCAGTACTTC. It specifies CASSESPSYEQYF.

This sequence joins TRBV5-8 and TRBJ1-2; no reliable D call. The CDR3 has 11 residues. Germline V gene lookup returns CDR1 SGHTS and CDR2 YDEGEE. V lost 1 base, J lost 6 bases, and 4 bases lay in between. The CDR3 DNA is TGTGCCAGCAGCTTGTCGGATGGCTACACCTTC. Protein: CASSLSDGYTF. Full variable domain (missing parts from reference TRBV5-8 and TRBJ1-2): EAGVTQSPTHLIKTRGQQATLRCSPISGHTSVYWYQQALGLGLQFLLWYDEGEERNRGNFPPRFSGRQFPNYSSELNVNALELEDSALYLCASSLSDGYTFGSGTRLTVV.

V and J are TRBV6-5 and TRBJ2-7; possible D gene TRBD1, 6 bases. V was pared by 4 bases and J by 1 base, with 11 bases between. The CDR3 totals 14 residues. Germline lookup yields CDR1 MNHEY and CDR2 SVGAGI. The CDR3 nucleotides are TGTGCCAGCAGTTCCCCAGGACAGTCCTACGAGCAGTACTTC. Amino acids: CASSSPGQSYEQYF.

The chain links TRBV4-2 to TRBJ2-3; D ambiguous. V lost 1 base and J 2 bases, leaving 10 bases between the germline ends. In germline, CDR1 is LGHNA, CDR2 YNFKEQ. This CDR3 has 15 amino acids. In nucleotides, the CDR3 is TGTGCCAGCAGCCAAGCGTTGCCTAACACAGATACGCAGTATTTT. It encodes CASSQALPNTDTQYF.

This clone was counted a few times. The chain is built from TRBV6-5 and TRBJ1-4; 7 bases line up with TRBD1. The CDR3 runs 14 residues. V lost 4 bases, J lost 5 bases, and 4 bases stayed unmatched. Per the germline V gene, CDR1 is MNHEY and CDR2 is SVGAGI. CDR3 bases: TGTGCCAGCAGTTGGGACAGTAGGAATGAAAAACTGTTTTTT. Protein: CASSWDSRNEKLFF.

In its sample, this clone was seen a few times. The chain joins TRBV7-9 to TRBJ1-1, with D tentatively TRBD1 (5 bases). The CDR3 is 17 residues long. Germline CDR1 SEHNR, CDR2 FQNEAQ (reference sequence). Trimming left V 5 bases short and J 7 bases short, with 26 bases between. The CDR3 DNA reads TGTGCCAGCAGCCCCCGGTCGGGGGTGGGCTCGGGCGGTGAAGCTTTCTTT. This translates into CASSPRSGVGSGGEAFF.

The gene calls are TRBV5-6 and TRBJ2-2; possible D gene TRBD1, 5 bases. Germline values: CDR1 SGHDT, CDR2 YYEEEE. The V and J ends lost 3 bases and 1 base respectively, with 10 bases between them. The CDR3 totals 15 residues. The chain's CDR3 is CASSYLGVNTGELFF. The CDR3 DNA is TGTGCCAGCAGCTATTTAGGGGTGAACACCGGGGAGCTGTTTTTT.

This chain links TRBV11-2 with TRBJ2-7, with a weak D call TRBD1 (5 bases). The V gene's germline CDR1 is SGHAT and CDR2 FQNNGV. This CDR3 has 14 amino acids. V dropped 4 bases and J dropped 2 bases, with 12 bases sitting between them. The CDR3 loop reads CASSSWTLTYEQYF. The CDR3 DNA reads TGTGCCAGCAGCTCTTGGACACTTACCTACGAGCAGTACTTC.

The J gene is TRBJ2-1, the V gene TRBV13, with D tentatively TRBD2 (5 bases). The CDR3 runs 15 residues. The V gene's germline CDR1 is PRHDT and CDR2 FYEKMQ (reference sequence). V shed 5 bases and J shed 1 base, with 12 bases lying between them. Here the CDR3 DNA reads TGTGCCAGCAGCGAAATAGCGTTATCCTACAATGAGCAGTTCTTC. Amino acid sequence: CASSEIALSYNEQFF.

The rearrangement uses TRBV6-5 and TRBJ1-5, with 7 nucleotides matching TRBD1. Germline CDR1 is MNHEY and CDR2 is SVGAGI. The CDR3 is 14 residues long. Trimming at V came to 6 bases and at J to 6 bases, leaving 8 bases not matched to a gene. CDR3 in DNA: TGTGCCAGCAGCCTAGACAGGGTGGGTCAGCCCCAGCATTTT. It translates to CASSLDRVGQPQHF.

V usage is TRBV30 and J usage is TRBJ1-2, with 7 bases lining up with TRBD1. The germline V gene has CDR1 GTSNPN and CDR2 SVGIG (reference sequence). The CDR3 extends over 12 amino acids. Germline trimming cut 5 bases from V and 5 bases from J; bases unmatched to any gene: 5. CDR3 amino acids: CAWEGTAYGYTF. CDR3 bases: TGTGCCTGGGAGGGGACAGCGTATGGCTACACCTTC. The full variable domain, rest sourced from reference TRBV30 and TRBJ1-2, is SQTIHQWPATLVQPVGSPLSLECTVEGTSNPNLYWYRQAAGRGLQLLFYSVGIGQISSEVPQNLSASRPQDRQFILSSKKLLLSDSGFYLCAWEGTAYGYTFGSGTRLTVV.

The CDR3 spells CASSQVTGTYSNQPQHF. The CDR3, as DNA: TGTGCCAGCAGCCAAGTTACCGGGACTTATAGCAATCAGCCCCAGCATTTT. The V and J genes are TRBV4-2 and TRBJ1-5, with D perhaps matching TRBD1 (5 bases). CDR1 and CDR2 (germline): LGHNA, YNFKEQ. This CDR3 spans 17 amino acids. V lost 1 base to trimming and J lost 0 bases, with 13 bases between them.

The chain couples TRBV5-6 to TRBJ2-1; 10 nucleotides line up with TRBD2. Trimming cost V 4 bases and J 8 bases; bases outside gene matches: 9. Germline CDR1 is SGHDT and CDR2 is YYEEEE. The CDR3 sequence is 15 residues long. The DNA for the CDR3 is TGTGCCAGCAGCCCTGCTAGCGGGAGTTGGTATGAGCAGTTCTTC. Protein product: CASSPASGSWYEQFF.

The chain recombines TRBV10-3 with TRBJ2-7; 7 positions match TRBD2. The CDR3 loop spans 14 amino acids. CDR1 ENHRY and CDR2 SYGVKD come from the germline V gene. Losses at the gene ends were 6 bases for V and 3 bases for J; bases not matched to a gene: 8. The CDR3 is CAIRTTGTNYEQYF. The CDR3 nucleotides are TGTGCCATCAGGACAACCGGGACTAACTACGAGCAGTACTTC.

The chain has TRBV28 and TRBJ1-2; D is uncertain. This CDR3 is built from 15 residues. Trimming took 2 bases from V and 1 from J, leaving 11 bases between them. Germline V gives CDR1 MDHEN, CDR2 SYDVKM. This chain's CDR3 is CASSLSARVNYGYTF. The CDR3 region has the DNA TGTGCCAGCAGTTTAAGTGCGAGGGTTAACTATGGCTACACCTTC.

The gene calls are TRBV7-8 and TRBJ2-5; 7 bases fit TRBD1. The DNA end is a closer match to TRBJ2-7, so the J assignment may be wrong. CDR1 SGHVS and CDR2 FQNEAQ come from the germline V gene. This CDR3 contains 14 residues. The CDR3 region is CASSLGSTGYEQYF. The CDR3, as DNA: TGTGCCAGCAGCTTAGGTTCGACAGGGTACGAGCAGTACTTC.

The chain is built from TRBV21-1 and TRBJ2-7; the tabulated D call, TRBD2, remains unverified against the DNA. TRBV21-1 is an annotated pseudogene. This CDR3 region has 15 residues. The CDR3 nucleotides are TGTGCCAGCAGCAAAGGAGGGTACTCGAAAGGGGAGCAGTACTTC. Its translation: CASSKGGYSKGEQYF.

Comments on this clone: Mismatch with germline at one junction end may stem from a read error. The sample carries other DNA sequences with the same CDR3. The gene calls are TRBV6-5 and TRBJ1-2; possibly TRBD1 for D (5 bases). The CDR3 loop spans 15 amino acids. CDR1 is MNHEY, CDR2 SVGAGI, per germline. The CDR3 bases are TGTGCCAGCAGTTACTCCGAAAGGGGCCACTACGGCTACACCTTC. This codes for CASSYSERGHYGYTF.

There are a few counts of this clone. The V gene is TRBV7-6, the J gene TRBJ2-1; TRBD2 is a possible D gene (5 bases). The CDR3 runs to 13 residues. V was clipped by 0 bases and J by 14 bases, with 14 bases between them. In germline, CDR1 is SGHVS, CDR2 FNYEAQ. The CDR3 region is CASSLASGDVEFF. The CDR3 nucleotides are TGTGCCAGCAGCTTAGCGTCCGGGGATGTCGAGTTCTTC.